The source of this TCR beta chain is a study of response to subunit inactivated influenza vaccine. There are a few counts of this clonotype. TCRdb re-called the RT-PCR reads with MiXCR, one entry per CDR3 protein. This repertoire shows about 530,000 distinct CDR3 sequences, 10% to 15% found once; its top ten account for 10%. This clonotype was sampled from a man aged 50-59 years who received an inactivated influenza vaccine. Source: PBMCs from blood, taken on the day of vaccination.

The CDR3 sequence: CASSENPRVLDYEQYF. In DNA form, the CDR3 reads TGTGCCAGCAGCGAAAACCCCAGGGTGTTGGACTACGAGCAGTACTTC. The chain is built from TRBV3-1 and TRBJ2-7, with D perhaps matching TRBD1 (5 bases). The germline V gene encodes CDR1 LGHDT and CDR2 YNNKEL (reference sequence). V was trimmed by 5 bases and J by 3 bases, leaving 20 bases between them. This CDR3 contains 16 residues.